The 2 T cell receptor beta chains given below trace back to one sample, sequenced in a study of CD8 T cells in cerebrospinal fluid in Alzheimer's disease. From the 10x single-cell sequencing reads, TCRdb lists one entry per CDR3 protein and no DNA. Its clone listing holds over a thousand distinct CDR3 sequences. The sequencing input was cerebrospinal fluid. The origin of the receptors is a human donor with Parkinson's disease.

The rearrangement joins TRBV6-1 to TRBJ1-3; there is no DNA to check the TCRdb D call of TRBD1. This CDR3 spans 16 amino acids. Per the germline V gene, CDR1 is MNHNS and CDR2 is SASEGT. The CDR3 reads CASSPTGGAYGNTIYF.

V usage is TRBV19 and J usage is TRBJ1-5; TCRdb's D gene call, TRBD1, goes unchecked for lack of DNA. CDR1 LNHDA and CDR2 SQIVND come from the germline V gene (reference sequence). The CDR3 extends over 15 amino acids. CDR3 loop: CASSWEGASNQPQHF.